The clone carrying this TCR beta chain has a count of ten or more. The data were taken from a study of T cells in Graves' hyperthyroidism and ophthalmopathy. Germline V gene lookup returns CDR1 MGHDK and CDR2 SYGVNS. The CDR3 length is 10 residues. The ends were cut back, 5 bases at V and 9 bases at J, with 5 bases in the middle. If no ophthalmopathy progression occurred within 18 months, Graves' hyperthyroidism was stable. Hyperthyroidism in the patients, aged 18 to 65, was newly diagnosed and under 2 months in duration. The study left out patients who had uncontrolled infection, other autoimmune disease, pregnancy or lactation. Clinical symptoms, serum thyroxine, TRAb, thyroid ultrasound and orbital computed tomography informed diagnoses. Amplification targeted TCR beta CDR3 regions from RNA transcripts. The TCR CDR3 first-round RT-PCR relied on the HTBI primer set. TCRdb re-called the multiplex PCR reads with MiXCR, one entry per CDR3 protein. The sample lists around 480,000 distinct CDR3 sequences, around 15% occurring once.

The chain employs TRBV25-1 and TRBJ2-1; D is unresolved. The sample consisted of blood. This TCR derives from a woman between 18 and 30 years old with Graves' hyperthyroidism. CDR3 sequence reads: CASSYGEQFF. CDR3 coding DNA: TGTGCCAGCAGTTACGGTGAGCAGTTCTTC.